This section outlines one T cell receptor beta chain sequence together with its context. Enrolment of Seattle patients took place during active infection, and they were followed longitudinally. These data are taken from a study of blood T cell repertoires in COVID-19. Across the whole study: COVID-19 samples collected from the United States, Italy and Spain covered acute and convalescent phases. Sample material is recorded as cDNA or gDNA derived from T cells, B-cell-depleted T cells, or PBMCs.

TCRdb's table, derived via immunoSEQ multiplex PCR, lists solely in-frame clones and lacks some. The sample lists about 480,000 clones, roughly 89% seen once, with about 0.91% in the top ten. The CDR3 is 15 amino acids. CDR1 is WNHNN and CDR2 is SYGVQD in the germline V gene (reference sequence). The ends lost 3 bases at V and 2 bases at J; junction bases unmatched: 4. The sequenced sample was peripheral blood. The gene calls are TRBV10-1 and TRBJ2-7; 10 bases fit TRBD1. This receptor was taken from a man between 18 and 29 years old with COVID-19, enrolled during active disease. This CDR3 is CASSDPGQGAYEQYF. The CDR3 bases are TGCGCCAGCAGTGACCCCGGACAGGGGGCCTACGAGCAGTACTTC.